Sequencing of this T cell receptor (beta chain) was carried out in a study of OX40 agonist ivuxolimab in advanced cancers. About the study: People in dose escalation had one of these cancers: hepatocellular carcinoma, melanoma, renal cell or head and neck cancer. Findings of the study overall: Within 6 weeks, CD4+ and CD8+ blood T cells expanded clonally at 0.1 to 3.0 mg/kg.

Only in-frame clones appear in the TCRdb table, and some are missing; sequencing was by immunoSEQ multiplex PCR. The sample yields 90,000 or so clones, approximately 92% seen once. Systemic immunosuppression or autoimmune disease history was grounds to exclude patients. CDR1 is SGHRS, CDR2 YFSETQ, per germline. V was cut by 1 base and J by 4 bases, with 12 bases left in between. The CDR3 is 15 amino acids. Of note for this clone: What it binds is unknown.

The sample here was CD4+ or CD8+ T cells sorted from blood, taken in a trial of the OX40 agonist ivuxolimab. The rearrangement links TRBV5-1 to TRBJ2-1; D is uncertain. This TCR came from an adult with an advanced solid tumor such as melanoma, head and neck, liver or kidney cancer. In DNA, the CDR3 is TGCGCCAGCAGCTTGCTGGCAGAGCCATACAATGAGCAGTTCTTC. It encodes CASSLLAEPYNEQFF.